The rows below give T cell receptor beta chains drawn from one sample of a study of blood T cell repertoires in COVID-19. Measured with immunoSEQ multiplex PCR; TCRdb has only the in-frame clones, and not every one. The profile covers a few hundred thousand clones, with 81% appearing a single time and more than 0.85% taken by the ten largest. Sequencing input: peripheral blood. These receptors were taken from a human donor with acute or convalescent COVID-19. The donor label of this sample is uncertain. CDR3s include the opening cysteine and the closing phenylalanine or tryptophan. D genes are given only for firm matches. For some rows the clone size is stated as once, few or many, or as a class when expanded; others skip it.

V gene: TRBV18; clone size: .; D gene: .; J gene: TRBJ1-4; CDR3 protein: CASSSQGANEKLFF; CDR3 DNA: TGTGCCAGCTCCTCACAGGGAGCTAATGAAAAACTGTTTTTT
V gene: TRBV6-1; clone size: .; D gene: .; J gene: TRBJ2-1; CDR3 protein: CASSALPPSSGITYNEQFF; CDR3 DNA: TGTGCCAGCAGTGCCTTGCCACCGTCGTCAGGGATAACCTACAATGAGCAGTTCTTC
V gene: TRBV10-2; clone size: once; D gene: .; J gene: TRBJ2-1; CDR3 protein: CASTGRSYNEQFF; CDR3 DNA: TGCGCCAGCACCGGGAGATCCTACAATGAGCAGTTCTTC
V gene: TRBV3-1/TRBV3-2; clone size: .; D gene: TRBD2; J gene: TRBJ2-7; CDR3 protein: CASSQQAGGLSSKQYF; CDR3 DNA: TGTGCCAGCAGCCAACAAGCGGGGGGGCTCAGTTCAAAGCAGTACTTC
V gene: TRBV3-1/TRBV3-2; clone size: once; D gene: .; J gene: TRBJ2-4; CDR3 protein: CASSQDRLGASIGAKNIQYF; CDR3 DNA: TGTGCCAGCAGCCAAGATAGACTCGGAGCCTCTATTGGGGCCAAAAACATTCAGTACTTC
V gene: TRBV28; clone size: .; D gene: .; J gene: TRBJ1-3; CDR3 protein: CASGLSGNTIYF; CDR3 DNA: TGTGCCAGCGGACTCTCTGGAAACACCATATATTTT
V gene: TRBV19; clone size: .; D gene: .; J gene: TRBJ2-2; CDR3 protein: CASSPRTVSGELFF; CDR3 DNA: TGTGCCAGTAGTCCAAGGACAGTGAGCGGGGAGCTGTTTTTT
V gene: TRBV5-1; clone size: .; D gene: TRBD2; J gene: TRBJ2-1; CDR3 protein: CASSTSSGGNEQFF; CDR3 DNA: TGCGCCAGCAGCACATCTAGCGGGGGGAATGAGCAGTTCTTC
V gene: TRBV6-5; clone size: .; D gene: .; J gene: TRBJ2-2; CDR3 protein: CASRYERTTGELFF; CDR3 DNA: TGTGCCAGCAGGTATGAGCGCACCACCGGGGAGCTGTTTTTT
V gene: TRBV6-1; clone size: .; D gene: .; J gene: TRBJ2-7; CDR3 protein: CASSEDRGGRLYEQYF; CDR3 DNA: TGTGCCAGCAGTGAAGATAGAGGGGGTCGACTTTACGAGCAGTACTTC
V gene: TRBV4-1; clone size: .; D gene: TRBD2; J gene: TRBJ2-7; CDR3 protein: CASSRTSGRDYEQYF; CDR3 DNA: TGCGCCAGCAGCAGGACTAGCGGGAGGGACTACGAGCAGTACTTC
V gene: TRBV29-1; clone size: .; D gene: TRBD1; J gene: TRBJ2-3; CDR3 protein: CSVYDRAIGTDTQYF; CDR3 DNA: TGCAGCGTATACGACAGGGCAATCGGCACAGATACGCAGTATTTT
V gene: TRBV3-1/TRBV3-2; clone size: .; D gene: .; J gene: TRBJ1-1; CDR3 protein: CASSQFGVAVNTEAFF; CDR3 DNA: TGTGCCAGCAGCCAATTCGGGGTGGCAGTTAACACTGAAGCTTTCTTT
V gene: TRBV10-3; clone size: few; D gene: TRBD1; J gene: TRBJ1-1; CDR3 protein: CAIRRTGGKAFF; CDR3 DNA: TGTGCCATCAGACGCACAGGGGGCAAAGCTTTCTTT
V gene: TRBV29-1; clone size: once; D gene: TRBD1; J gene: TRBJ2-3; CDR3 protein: CSAFRGTTDTQYF; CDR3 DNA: TGCAGCGCCTTCAGGGGGACGACAGATACGCAGTATTTT
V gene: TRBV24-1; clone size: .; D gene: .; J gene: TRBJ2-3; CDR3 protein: CATSARRASSTDTQYF; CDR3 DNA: TGTGCCACCAGTGCCCGGAGGGCCTCCTCCACAGATACGCAGTATTTT
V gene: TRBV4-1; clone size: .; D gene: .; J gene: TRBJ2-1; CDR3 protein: CASSPFSGDSRDEQFF; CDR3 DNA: TGCGCCAGCAGCCCATTCTCGGGGGACTCACGGGATGAGCAGTTCTTC
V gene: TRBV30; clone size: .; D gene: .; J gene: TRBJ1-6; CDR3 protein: CAWRRGLSSYNSPLHF; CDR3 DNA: TGTGCCTGGAGAAGAGGTCTAAGCTCCTATAATTCACCCCTCCACTTT
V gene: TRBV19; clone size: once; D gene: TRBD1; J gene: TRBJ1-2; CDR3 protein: CASSRQRTGHYGYTF; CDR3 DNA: TGTGCCAGTAGTCGACAAAGGACAGGGCACTATGGCTACACCTTC
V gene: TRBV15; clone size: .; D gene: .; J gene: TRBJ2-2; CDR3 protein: CATSRDTIRGGNTGELFF; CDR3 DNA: TGTGCCACCAGCAGAGATACTATTCGGGGAGGGAACACCGGGGAGCTGTTTTTT
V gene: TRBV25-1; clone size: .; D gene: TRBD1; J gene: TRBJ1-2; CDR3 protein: CASSPRDRDNYGYTF; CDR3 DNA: TGTGCCAGCAGTCCCCGGGACAGAGATAACTATGGCTACACCTTC
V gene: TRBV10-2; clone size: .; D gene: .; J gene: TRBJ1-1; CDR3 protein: CASSTERNTEAFF; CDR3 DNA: TGCGCCAGCAGTACGGAGAGGAACACTGAAGCTTTCTTT
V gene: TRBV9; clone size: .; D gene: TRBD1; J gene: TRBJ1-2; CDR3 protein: CASSVGGQGVKVDGYTF; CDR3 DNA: TGTGCCAGCAGCGTAGGGGGACAGGGAGTAAAGGTAGACGGCTACACCTTC
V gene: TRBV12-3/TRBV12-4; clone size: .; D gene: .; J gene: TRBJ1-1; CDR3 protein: CASSSSGEAFF; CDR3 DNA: TGTGCCAGCAGTTCCTCGGGGGAAGCTTTCTTT
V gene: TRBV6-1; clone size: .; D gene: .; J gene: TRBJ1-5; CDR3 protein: CASSEALVQHQPQHF; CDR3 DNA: TGTGCCAGCAGTGAAGCGCTCGTACAGCATCAGCCCCAGCATTTT
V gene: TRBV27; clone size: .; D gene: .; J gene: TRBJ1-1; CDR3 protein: CASSLDSAGAEAFF; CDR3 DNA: TGTGCCAGCAGTTTAGATTCCGCGGGGGCTGAAGCTTTCTTT
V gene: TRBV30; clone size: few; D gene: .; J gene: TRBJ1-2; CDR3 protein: CAWSLGRPLLSGYTF; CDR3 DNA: TGTGCCTGGAGTTTGGGCAGGCCTCTTCTTTCTGGCTACACCTTC
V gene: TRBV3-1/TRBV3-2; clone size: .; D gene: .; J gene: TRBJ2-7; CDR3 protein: CASSPETAYEQYF; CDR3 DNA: TGTGCCAGCAGCCCTGAGACAGCCTACGAGCAGTACTTC
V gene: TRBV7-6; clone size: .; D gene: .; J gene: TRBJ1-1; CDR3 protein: CASSLTEGVYTEAFF; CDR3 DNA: TGTGCCAGCAGCTTAACCGAAGGGGTTTACACTGAAGCTTTCTTT
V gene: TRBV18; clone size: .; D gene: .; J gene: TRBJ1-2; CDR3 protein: CASSPGQNRNYGYTF; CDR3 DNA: TGTGCCAGCTCACCGGGTCAAAACAGGAACTATGGCTACACCTTC
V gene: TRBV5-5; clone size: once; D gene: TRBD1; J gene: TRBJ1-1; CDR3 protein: CASSGNRGKAEAFF; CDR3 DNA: TGTGCCAGCAGCGGGAACAGGGGGAAAGCTGAAGCTTTCTTT
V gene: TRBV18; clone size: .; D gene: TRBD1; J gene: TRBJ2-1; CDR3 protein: CASSRGTDNEQFF; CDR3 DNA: TGTGCCAGCTCACGGGGGACAGACAATGAGCAGTTCTTC
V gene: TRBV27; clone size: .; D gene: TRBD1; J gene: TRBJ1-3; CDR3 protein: CASSAKQTGSGNTIYF; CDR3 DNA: TGTGCCAGCAGCGCAAAACAGACAGGGTCTGGAAACACCATATATTTT
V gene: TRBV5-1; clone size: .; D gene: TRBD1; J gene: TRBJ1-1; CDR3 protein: CASSLDRGRMNTEAFF; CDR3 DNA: TGCGCCAGCAGCCTCGACAGGGGAAGAATGAACACTGAAGCTTTCTTT
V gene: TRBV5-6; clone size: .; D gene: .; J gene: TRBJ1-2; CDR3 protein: CASSLGDGGGYGYTF; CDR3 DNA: TGTGCCAGCAGCTTGGGAGATGGGGGCGGCTATGGCTACACCTTC
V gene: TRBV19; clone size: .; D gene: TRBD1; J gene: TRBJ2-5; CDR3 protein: CASSVGTGMPQETQYF; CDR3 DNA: TGTGCCAGTAGTGTCGGGACAGGCATGCCCCAAGAGACCCAGTACTTC
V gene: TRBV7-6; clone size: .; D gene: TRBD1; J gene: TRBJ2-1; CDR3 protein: CASSFGTGGSNEQFF; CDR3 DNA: TGTGCCAGCAGCTTTGGCACAGGGGGGTCCAATGAGCAGTTCTTC
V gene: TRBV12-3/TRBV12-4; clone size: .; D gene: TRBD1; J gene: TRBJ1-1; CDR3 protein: CASRDRMNTEAFF; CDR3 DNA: TGTGCCAGCCGGGACAGAATGAACACTGAAGCTTTCTTT
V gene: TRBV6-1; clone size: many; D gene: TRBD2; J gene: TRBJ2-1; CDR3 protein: CASSGASGGAIQQFF; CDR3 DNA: TGTGCCAGCAGTGGAGCTAGCGGGGGGGCGATCCAGCAGTTCTTC
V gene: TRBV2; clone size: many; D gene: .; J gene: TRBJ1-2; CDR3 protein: CASSSGNYGYTF; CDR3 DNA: TGTGCCAGCAGTTCAGGAAACTATGGCTACACCTTC
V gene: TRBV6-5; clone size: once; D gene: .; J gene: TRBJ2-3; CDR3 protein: CASRAAQGTDTQYF; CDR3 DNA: TGTGCCAGCAGAGCCGCCCAGGGCACAGATACGCAGTATTTT
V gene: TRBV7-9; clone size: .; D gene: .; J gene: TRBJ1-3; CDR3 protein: CASSLGGSGNTIYF; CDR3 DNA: TGTGCCAGCAGCTTAGGGGGCTCGGGAAACACCATATATTTT
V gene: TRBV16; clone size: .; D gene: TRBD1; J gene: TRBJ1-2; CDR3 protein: CASSQSGQATYGYTF; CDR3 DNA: TGTGCCAGCAGCCAATCGGGACAGGCGACCTATGGCTACACCTTC
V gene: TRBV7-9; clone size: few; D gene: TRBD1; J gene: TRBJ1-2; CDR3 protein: CASSLEGHRGYGYTF; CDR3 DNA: TGTGCCAGCAGCTTAGAGGGACACAGGGGATATGGCTACACCTTC
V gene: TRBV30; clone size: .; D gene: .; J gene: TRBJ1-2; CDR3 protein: CAWSVFEGPYGYTF; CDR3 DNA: TGTGCCTGGAGTGTCTTTGAGGGCCCCTATGGCTACACCTTC
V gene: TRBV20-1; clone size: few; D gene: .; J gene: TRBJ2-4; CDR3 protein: CSASRGRSKNIQYF; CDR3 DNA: TGCAGTGCTAGTCGTGGGAGGTCCAAAAACATTCAGTACTTC
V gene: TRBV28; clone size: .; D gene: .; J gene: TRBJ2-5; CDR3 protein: CASSFSGGWETQYF; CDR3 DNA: TGTGCCAGCAGTTTCTCGGGGGGCTGGGAGACCCAGTACTTC
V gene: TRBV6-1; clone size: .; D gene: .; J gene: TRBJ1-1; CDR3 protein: CASSVPIRDTEAFF; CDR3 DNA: TGTGCCAGCAGTGTACCAATTCGGGACACTGAAGCTTTCTTT
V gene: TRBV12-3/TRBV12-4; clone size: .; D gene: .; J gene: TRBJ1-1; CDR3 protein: CASSSLQDTEAFF; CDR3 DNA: TGTGCCAGCAGTTCCCTTCAGGACACTGAAGCTTTCTTT